This T cell receptor (beta chain) appears in the sequencing data of a study of blood T cells in healthy people across ages. In the study overall: For every two T cells, template switching captured about one barcoded beta molecule.

Germline loops: CDR1 SQVTM, CDR2 ANQGSEA. The CDR3 runs 13 residues. The amount of total RNA extracted per sample was at least 5.5 micrograms. PCR was performed a second time for about 7 to 11 cycles using a sample-barcoded 5' primer and a J-beta primer mix. One entry per CDR3 protein results from TCRdb running MiXCR on the 5' RACE reads. This sample has 2 million or so distinct CDR3 sequences; roughly 49% occur once, and the top ten carry around 2.1%. This clonotype was seen only a few times. What was sequenced was blood. The genes are TRBV29-1 and TRBJ2-5; D remains ambiguous. The J call may not be correct, given that the DNA end is closer to TRBJ2-7. The receptor comes from a woman aged 40 to 55 in good health. CDR3 residues: CSVSTATPYEQYF. CDR3 DNA sequence: TGCAGCGTTTCGACCGCCACCCCCTACGAGCAGTACTTC.